Described below is a single T cell receptor beta chain sequence and its context. Its target antigen remains unknown. A much larger clone differs by one base, so this may be a read error. RNA was isolated from bulk, unsorted tissue, and RNA quality was assessed with a NanoDrop ND-1000 and an Agilent 2100. Normal lung samples were distant non-tumor tissue taken more than 3 cm from the tumor edge. Newly diagnosed lung cancer patients without prior chemotherapy who had been admitted for thoracic surgery in China between August and November 2014 were enrolled as donors. Patients who had received previous radiotherapy or chemotherapy, or who had another concurrent cancer, were excluded from the study. Surgical tissue pieces of 1-2 cm3 were preserved in RNAlater solution and were kept at -80 degrees C until use. This record comes from a study of tumor and adjacent non-tumor tissue in lung cancer (dated by TCRdb to the late 2010s). About the full investigation: By cancer type, the cohort comprised eleven to twelve adenocarcinoma patients, 2 squamous cell carcinoma patients and 1 small cell lung cancer patient. In total, sequencing yielded approximately 130,000,000 productive TCRbeta reads, which works out to an average of around 4.2 million reads per sample. The study compared bulk TCRbeta repertoires from lung tumor tissue and matched distant non-tumor lung tissue of around 14 lung cancer patients. TCRbeta CDR3 sequencing was performed on a few dozen paired specimens, with one tumor sample and one normal lung sample collected per patient. The approximately 15 enrolled patients, of whom approximately 10 were men and 5 were women, were aged about 30 to 80 years and were diagnosed with TNM stage I to III disease.

The research as a whole found: A significantly larger cumulative share of the repertoire was made up by the top 100 clones in normal lung than in tumor tissue. Neither the sequencing platform nor unique molecular identifiers are mentioned in the methods. TCR diversity was significantly higher in younger patients, and greater tumor TCR diversity was associated with shorter overall survival and shorter disease-free survival. Only about 15 patients were in the cohort, and the authors stated that larger samples and more detailed clinical data are needed. Significantly higher TCR diversity (inverse Simpson) was observed in tumor tissue than in normal lung tissue (approximately 430 vs 150, P = 0.0075, Mann-Whitney U test). Peripheral blood was not sequenced, so blood TCRbeta repertoires were not examined in the lung cancer patients of the study.

Library method: multiplex PCR. The listed sequencing device is Illumina HiSeq 2500. TCRbeta libraries were built by three rounds of nested PCR using primers (Table S4), following protocols modified from ARM-PCR. Before sequencing, PCR products of 200-500 bp were excised from the gel and purified with the QIAquick gel extraction kit. Turning to the authors' computational methods: Reads were cleaned using Trimmomatic, were merged into complete CDR3 sequences using FLASH, and were assigned to V(D)J germline segments using MiTCR. VDJtools was used to compute clonal diversity as the inverse Simpson's index. Productive reads were defined as in-frame sequences without a premature stop codon. TCRdb itself trimmed the public reads at Q25 with fastp, ran MiXCR and retained productive beta chains. Each record represents a unique CDR3 protein, reported with the most common genes and DNA among its rows. TCRdb's processing, not the authors' own work, is the source of the V and J calls. The sample contains about 100,000 distinct CDR3 sequences, 65% of them found a single time. The ten top clones hold approximately 18% of the sample.

This receptor was obtained from a man younger than 45 with non-small cell lung cancer. The sample taken for sequencing was distant non-tumor lung tissue.

The CDR3 loop reads CASSLLGTGIQETQYF. Here is the DNA: TGTGCCAGCAGCTTACTTGGGACAGGGATCCAAGAGACCCAGTACTTC. Recombination joined TRBV7-8 with TRBJ2-5; a stretch of 9 junction bases matches TRBD1. The CDR3 sequence holds 16 residues, the cysteine and phenylalanine included. The only DNA kept is the CDR3, 48 bases in frame from the first base. From V the trimming removes 2 bases and from J it removes 1 base, while the gene matches leave 5 bases of the junction unaccounted for. Reading the germline V gene gives CDR1 SGHVS and CDR2 FQNEAQ.